One sample yielded the 32 T cell receptor beta chains listed below, sequenced in a study of cytomegalovirus exposure and HLA in healthy donors. Researchers ran the PCR with 60 Vbeta and 13 Jbeta primers. Some clones are missing from TCRdb's copy, which holds only in-frame ones; the method was immunoSEQ multiplex PCR. The sample has about 300,000 clones, 86% seen once. The sequencing sample was made of PBMCs. Every receptor here comes from a man between 35 and 55 years old in good health and CMV-seropositive.

This clone was observed a few times. This rearrangement joins TRBV7-3 to TRBJ2-6; D is possibly TRBD1 (5 bases). Trimming pared 2 bases from V and 3 bases from J, leaving 20 bases between. CDR3 length: 19 amino acids. The germline V gene has CDR1 SGHTA and CDR2 FQGTGA. The CDR3 region is CASSLGVGLGVDGANVLTF. The CDR3 coding sequence is TGTGCCAGCAGCTTAGGGGTGGGGTTAGGGGTTGATGGGGCCAACGTCCTGACTTTC.

The chain links TRBV7-9 to TRBJ1-1, with 8 nucleotides matching TRBD1. CDR1 is SEHNR, CDR2 FQNEAQ, per germline (reference sequence). Trimming removed 5 bases from V and 7 bases from J; junction bases left unmatched: 12. The CDR3 extends over 15 amino acids. Here the CDR3 DNA reads TGTGCCAGCAGCCAAACTGGACAGGGAACGGTTGAAGCTTTCTTT. This translates into CASSQTGQGTVEAFF.

V usage is TRBV2 and J usage is TRBJ1-2; TRBD1 matches at 8 bases. V gave up 6 bases and J gave up 5 bases; unmatched junction bases: 2. CDR1 SNHLY and CDR2 FYNNEI come from the germline V gene. This CDR3 spans 12 amino acids. The CDR3 DNA sequence: TGTGCCAGCAGGCGACAGGGGTATGGCTACACCTTC. Translating gives CASRRQGYGYTF. The whole variable domain, filled in from reference TRBV2 and TRBJ1-2, reads EPEVTQTPSHQVTQMGQEVILRCVPISNHLYFYWYRQILGQKVEFLVSFYNNEISEKSEIFDDQFSVERPDGSNFTLKIRSTKLEDSAMYFCASRRQGYGYTFGSGTRLTVV.

This clone was seen only a few times. This chain joins TRBV5-1 and TRBJ1-4; the D gene is possibly TRBD1 (6 bases). The CDR3 has 14 amino acids. Trimming left V 0 bases short and J 5 bases short, with 8 bases between. Germline V gene sequence: CDR1 SGHRS, CDR2 YFSETQ. The DNA of the CDR3 is TGCGCCAGCAGCTTGGACAGGGAAAATGAAAAACTGTTTTTT. Amino acid sequence: CASSLDRENEKLFF. Filled out from reference TRBV5-1 and TRBJ1-4, the complete variable domain reads KAGVTQTPRYLIKTRGQQVTLSCSPISGHRSVSWYQQTPGQGLQFLFEYFSETQRNKGNFPGRFSGRQFSNSRSEMNVSTLELGDSALYLCASSLDRENEKLFFGSGTQLSVL.

The chain links TRBV28 to TRBJ2-2; D is perhaps TRBD1 (6 bases). Germline CDR1 reads MDHEN; CDR2 reads SYDVKM. This CDR3 is built from 15 residues. Trimming pared 4 bases from V and 5 bases from J, leaving 14 bases between. CDR3 bases: TGTGCCAGCAGTTCGCCGGGACACGTAACCGGGGAGCTGTTTTTT. It translates to CASSSPGHVTGELFF.

This sequence joins TRBV4-1 and TRBJ1-2; D is uncertain. The CDR3 totals 12 residues. V lost 0 bases and J lost 13, with 12 bases in between. The germline CDR1 and CDR2 sequences are MGHRA and YSYEKL. CDR3 region: CASSQDPGSGTF. CDR3 coding DNA: TGCGCCAGCAGCCAAGATCCGGGGAGCGGCACCTTC.

This chain uses TRBV6-5 with TRBJ1-6; a possible D gene is TRBD1 (6 bases). The CDR3 spans 16 residues. V lost 2 bases and J lost 5, with 13 bases in between. In germline, CDR1 is MNHEY, CDR2 SVGAGI. CDR3 loop: CASSYGNRVNNSPLHF. For the CDR3, the DNA is TGTGCCAGCAGTTACGGGAACAGGGTGAATAATTCACCCCTCCACTTT.

This sequence joins TRBV9 and TRBJ1-2; TRBD1 matches at 8 bases. This CDR3 region has 14 residues. CDR1 is SGDLS, CDR2 YYNGEE, per germline. V lost 3 bases and J lost 7; bases outside the gene matches: 8. This CDR3 reads CASSARTGNGGYTF. Here the CDR3 DNA reads TGTGCCAGCAGCGCAAGGACAGGGAACGGTGGCTACACCTTC.

The rearrangement uses TRBV19 and TRBJ2-1, with D hard to call. Germline lookup yields CDR1 LNHDA and CDR2 SQIVND (reference sequence). This CDR3 has 14 amino acids. Trimming cost V 3 bases and J 6 bases, with 12 bases left between them. CDR3 DNA: TGTGCCAGTAGTATCGGCGCGGCCCCCAATGAGCAGTTCTTC. This encodes CASSIGAAPNEQFF.

This clone appeared once. J is TRBJ1-2 and V is TRBV2, with D maybe TRBD1 (5 bases). CDR3 length: 13 amino acids. CDR1 is SNHLY and CDR2 is FYNNEI in the germline V gene. V lost 6 bases and J lost 6, with 14 bases in between. The CDR3 DNA is TGTGCCAGCAGAAGGGGCCAGGGCGATGGCTACACCTTC. It specifies CASRRGQGDGYTF.

This chain joins TRBV14 and TRBJ1-3, with D uncertain. This CDR3 has 14 residues. Germline CDR1 SGHDN, CDR2 FVKESK. Trimming left V 4 bases short and J 2 bases short, with 9 bases between. CDR3 amino acids: CASSLQPPGNTIYF. CDR3 sequence (DNA): TGTGCCAGCAGCCTACAGCCACCTGGAAACACCATATATTTT.

V and J are TRBV2 and TRBJ2-3; perhaps TRBD2 as D (5 bases). The CDR3 contains 12 residues. Trimming cost V 8 bases and J 1 base, with 7 bases left between them. Looked up from germline, CDR1 is SNHLY and CDR2 is FYNNEI. The CDR3 DNA reads as TGTGCCAGCTTGAGGGGCACAGATACGCAGTATTTT. Translating it yields CASLRGTDTQYF.

The V gene is TRBV25-1, the J gene TRBJ2-1; 10 positions agree with TRBD1. The germline V gene encodes CDR1 MGHDK and CDR2 SYGVNS. Trimming cost V 5 bases and J 6 bases; bases outside gene matches: 10. CDR3 length: 16 residues. CDR3 in amino acids: CASSPAPGQGINEQFF. The CDR3 DNA sequence: TGTGCCAGCAGTCCCGCCCCGGGACAGGGGATCAATGAGCAGTTCTTC.

The gene calls are TRBV7-9 and TRBJ1-5, with D unresolved. CDR1 and CDR2 from the germline V gene are SEHNR and FQNEAQ (reference sequence). With 1 base removed from V and 3 bases from J, the gap between germline ends came to 7 bases. The CDR3 consists of 14 residues. In DNA form, the CDR3 reads TGTGCCAGCAGCTTAGGGTCAGACAATCAGCCCCAGCATTTT. This codes for CASSLGSDNQPQHF.

The chain combines TRBV6-1 with TRBJ2-7; the match to TRBD2 covers 9 bases. CDR1 and CDR2 from the germline V gene are MNHNS and SASEGT. With V trimmed by 4 bases and J by 5 bases, 9 bases remained unmatched. The length of the CDR3 is 15 residues. The DNA for the CDR3 is TGTGCCAGCAGTGTGACGGGCGGGAGGGAGAACGAGCAGTACTTC. Residues: CASSVTGGRENEQYF.

V gene TRBV7-9 combines with J gene TRBJ2-7, with TRBD1 matching over 9 bases. Germline-derived CDR1 and CDR2 are SEHNR and FQNEAQ (reference sequence). The CDR3 runs 15 residues. With 5 bases clipped from V and 5 bases from J, the junction kept 10 bases outside the gene matches. DNA for the CDR3: TGTGCCAGCAGCCGGCCGGGACAGGGTATGAACGAGCAGTACTTC. Translating it yields CASSRPGQGMNEQYF.

The V gene is TRBV5-6, the J gene TRBJ1-1; tentative D call: TRBD1 (6 bases). With 2 bases removed from V and 1 base from J, the gap between germline ends came to 18 bases. From germline, CDR1 is SGHDT and CDR2 YYEEEE. The CDR3 loop spans 17 amino acids. CDR3 DNA: TGTGCCAGCAGCTTTTTATGGGTAGGGGGGGCGAACACTGAAGCTTTCTTT. This sequence encodes CASSFLWVGGANTEAFF.

The rearrangement links TRBV2 to TRBJ2-7; tentative D call: TRBD2 (5 bases). Germline CDR1 reads SNHLY; CDR2 reads FYNNEI. CDR3 length equals 13 residues. Trimming shortened V by 5 bases and J by 5 bases, and 13 bases separated the two germline ends. The CDR3 DNA follows: TGTGCCAGCAGTTTAGCGAGACAAGACGAGCAGTACTTC. As protein: CASSLARQDEQYF.

The chain couples TRBV7-3 to TRBJ2-3; no definite D call. V was clipped by 2 bases and J by 6 bases, with 6 bases between them. Germline V CDR1 and CDR2: SGHTA, FQGTGA. The CDR3 covers 12 residues. CDR3 sequence (DNA): TGTGCCAGCAGCTTAGCGGCGGATACGCAGTATTTT. Its translation is CASSLAADTQYF. The whole variable domain, filled in from reference TRBV7-3 and TRBJ2-3, reads GAGVSQTPSNKVTEKGKYVELRCDPISGHTALYWYRQSLGQGPEFLIYFQGTGAADDSGLPNDRFFAVRPEGSVSTLKIQRTERGDSAVYLCASSLAADTQYFGPGTRLTVL.

This clone was observed once. The CDR3 DNA sequence: TGCAGCGTGGCCGCACCACGGACAGGGGCCTCATATGGCTACACCTTC. This sequence encodes CSVAAPRTGASYGYTF. V and J are TRBV29-1 and TRBJ1-2, with TRBD1 matching over 9 bases. There are 16 residues in the CDR3. The ends lost 6 bases at V and 5 bases at J; junction bases unmatched: 16. Germline values: CDR1 SQVTM, CDR2 ANQGSEA.

The chain joins TRBV5-4 to TRBJ2-3; D possibly corresponds to TRBD1 (5 bases). V shed 4 bases and J shed 2 bases, with 17 bases lying between them. Germline V lookup: CDR1 SGHNT, CDR2 YYREEE (reference sequence). The CDR3 extends over 16 amino acids. The CDR3 sequence is CASSASSVGVTDTQYF. CDR3 nucleotide sequence: TGTGCCAGCAGCGCGTCGAGCGTAGGGGTCACAGATACGCAGTATTTT.

The table lists this clone with a few counts. The genes are TRBV11-2 and TRBJ2-7, with TRBD1 matching 9 bases. Trimming at V came to 4 bases and at J to 3 bases, leaving 7 bases not matched to a gene. Looked up from germline, CDR1 is SGHAT and CDR2 is FQNNGV. The CDR3 has 15 amino acids. The CDR3 DNA follows: TGTGCCAGCAGCTCCCGGGACAGGGTAAACTACGAGCAGTACTTC. It translates to CASSSRDRVNYEQYF.

The chain is built from TRBV7-3 and TRBJ2-3; 12 bases align to TRBD2. This CDR3 is 21 amino acids long. The trim removed 5 bases at V and 1 base at J, leaving 19 bases unmatched. Germline values: CDR1 SGHTA, CDR2 FQGTGA. As DNA, the CDR3 is TGTGCCAGCAGCCCTCCCTTTTCGCTAGCGGGAGGGTCCCACGGCACAGATACGCAGTATTTT. It codes for CASSPPFSLAGGSHGTDTQYF.

The V gene is TRBV28, the J gene TRBJ2-5, with D hard to call. TRBJ2-7 explains the end of the DNA better; the J call may be wrong. The CDR3 length is 14 residues. CDR1 and CDR2 from the germline V gene are MDHEN and SYDVKM. CDR3 loop: CASSSLTGSYEQYF. Written as DNA, the CDR3 is TGTGCCAGCAGTTCATTGACTGGGTCCTACGAGCAGTACTTC.

The chain uses TRBV2 and TRBJ2-7; a weak D match, TRBD2 (5 bases). Per germline, CDR1 SNHLY and CDR2 FYNNEI. Trimming pared 5 bases from V and 0 bases from J, leaving 11 bases between. The CDR3 has 14 amino acids. CDR3: CASSRPRDSYEQYF. As DNA, the CDR3 is TGTGCCAGCAGTAGACCCCGGGACTCCTACGAGCAGTACTTC. Based on the CDR3 plus reference TRBV2 and TRBJ2-7, the full variable domain is EPEVTQTPSHQVTQMGQEVILRCVPISNHLYFYWYRQILGQKVEFLVSFYNNEISEKSEIFDDQFSVERPDGSNFTLKIRSTKLEDSAMYFCASSRPRDSYEQYFGPGTRLTVT.

The chain links TRBV7-6 to TRBJ1-4; D may be TRBD1 (6 bases). Germline CDR1 reads SGHVS; CDR2 reads FNYEAQ. Trimming stripped 0 bases from V and 2 bases from J, with 7 bases between. This CDR3 is built from 15 residues. The CDR3 loop is CASSLAGATNEKLFF. The CDR3 DNA follows: TGTGCCAGCAGCTTAGCGGGGGCCACTAATGAAAAACTGTTTTTT.

This clone has just a few counts. J is TRBJ1-1 and V is TRBV5-1; 7 bases match TRBD1. Trimming took 4 bases from V and 3 from J; bases not matched to a gene: 12. Germline lookup yields CDR1 SGHRS and CDR2 YFSETQ. CDR3 length: 16 amino acids. This CDR3 is CASSPNNVQGHTEAFF. CDR3 DNA: TGCGCCAGCAGCCCGAACAATGTACAGGGGCACACTGAAGCTTTCTTT.

This rearrangement joins TRBV19 to TRBJ2-7, with 8 nucleotides matching TRBD2. Looked up from germline, CDR1 is LNHDA and CDR2 is SQIVND (reference sequence). V shed 1 base and J 4 bases; nucleotides not matched to a gene: 6. The CDR3 extends over 15 amino acids. DNA of the CDR3: TGTGCCAGTAGTATAGGCAGCGGGAGTGTTTACGAGCAGTACTTC. Protein: CASSIGSGSVYEQYF.

The rearrangement uses TRBV10-2 and TRBJ1-4; D unclear. The length of the CDR3 is 14 residues. CDR1 WSHSY and CDR2 SAAADI come from the germline V gene. The germline V and J ends were trimmed by 2 bases and 16 bases, with 20 bases remaining between them. The CDR3 DNA reads TGCGCCAGCAGTGAGAGTAGGACTCCAGGAGTACCGTTTTTT. Protein sequence: CASSESRTPGVPFF.

The chain recombines TRBV5-4 with TRBJ1-2; D may be TRBD1 (5 bases). Between the trimmed V and J ends, which lost 5 bases and 2 bases, there was a span of 13 bases. Germline V gene data show CDR1 as SGHNT and CDR2 as YYREEE (reference sequence). CDR3 length: 14 amino acids. The DNA for the CDR3 is TGTGCCAGCAGGCCCGAAGGGGCAAACTATGGCTACACCTTC. Protein: CASRPEGANYGYTF.

The rearrangement links TRBV4-3 to TRBJ2-7; TRBD2 matches at 10 bases. From germline, CDR1 is LGHNA and CDR2 YSLEER. V trimming: 4 bases; J trimming: 3 bases; junction bases outside the gene matches: 3. This CDR3 is built from 14 residues. CDR3 coding DNA: TGCGCCAGCAGCCTGGAGCGGGAGGGCTACGAGCAGTACTTC. Translation: CASSLEREGYEQYF.

V and J are TRBV25-1 and TRBJ2-7, with TRBD1 matching 8 bases. The CDR3 has 13 amino acids. Losses at the gene ends were 6 bases for V and 1 base for J; bases not matched to a gene: 2. Germline CDR1 and CDR2: MGHDK and SYGVNS. The CDR3 DNA reads as TGTGCCAGCAGGGACAGGGTATCCTACGAGCAGTACTTC. Translated, it gives CASRDRVSYEQYF.